A selection of T cell receptor beta chains follows, all from one sample in a study of shared T cell receptors in the human thymus. The assay was immunoSEQ multiplex PCR, and TCRdb's table has in-frame clones only and misses some. In the table there are 650,000 to 950,000 clones, approximately 85% of which are singletons. This same sample was also part of a study on human thymus T cells.

The specimen was thymocytes. The receptors were sampled from a girl under three years old with a congenital heart defect. CDR3s include the opening cysteine and the closing phenylalanine or tryptophan.

>TRBV20-1|11|TRBJ2-7
CSAIQGGEQYF
>TRBV6-5|15|TRBJ1-3
CASSYLQGTGNTIYF
>TRBV6-1|18|TRBJ1-3
CASSAGTGPQNSGNTIYF
>TRBV7-9|15|TRBJ1-2
CATLTAVEANYGYTF
>TRBV5-1|14|TRBJ2-3
CASSHQTGTDTQYF
>TRBV11-2|14|TRBJ1-2
CASTPDRAYYGYTF
>TRBV15|16|TRBJ1-6
CATSRAPTAPNSPLHF
>TRBV9|13|TRBJ1-5
CASSEGWGQPQHF
>TRBV15|12|TRBJ1-1
CATSTPGVEAFF
>TRBV10-2|18|TRBJ1-5
CASSEYFFGQGGNQPQHF
>TRBV5-1|14|TRBJ2-1
CASRPTSADNEQFF
>TRBV18|16|TRBJ2-5
CASSPVRARKKETQYF
>TRBV27|16|TRBJ2-7
CASSLSSGVLSYEQYF
>TRBV15|16|TRBJ2-2
CATSAEGTSGTGELFF
>TRBV19|12|TRBJ1-1
CASRKGAAEAFF
>TRBV29-1|15|TRBJ2-1
CSVEGRAGGRNEQFF
>TRBV7-8|15|TRBJ1-1
CASSLLDRMNTEAFF
>TRBV4-2|20|TRBJ2-5
CASSPSDPGLAGGGGETQYF
>TRBV18|22|TRBJ2-2
CASSPQLTVGYPAGRNTGELFF
>TRBV5-1|12|TRBJ1-1
CASSLVAGEAFF
>TRBV5-1|14|TRBJ2-7
CASRDPGQIYEQYF
>TRBV7-7|14|TRBJ2-2
CASSPGLHTGELFF
>TRBV27|15|TRBJ1-1
CASSLSGGVRGEAFF
>TRBV19|14|TRBJ2-3
CASTGRGGTDTQYF
>TRBV6-1|18|TRBJ1-5
CASSEARPHAGVNQPQHF
>TRBV28|17|TRBJ2-2
CASSPLGSPRHTGELFF
>TRBV28|18|TRBJ1-6
CASSFILSGTGTNSPLHF
>TRBV10-3|17|TRBJ1-3
CAIAPGPDREEGNTIYF
>TRBV5-1|18|TRBJ2-5
CASCHSEIGTGMSETQYF
>TRBV4-1|18|TRBJ1-2
CASSQNSPGLLAFYGYTF
>TRBV5-1|16|TRBJ2-1
CASSHDRPGVDNEQFF
>TRBV6-5|16|TRBJ1-1
CASSYSEGGASTEAFF
>TRBV5-1|13|TRBJ2-5
CASSFRGFGTQYF
>TRBV4-1|16|TRBJ2-1
CASSHPRGPPPNEQFF
>TRBV5-5|17|TRBJ1-2
CASSLQGGRWLNYGYTF
>TRBV6-1|15|TRBJ1-2
CASSRTGTGNYGYTF
>TRBV15|14|TRBJ2-7
CATSTSWSSYEQYF
>TRBV27|17|TRBJ1-6
CASSFGGDTSYNSPLHF
>TRBV15|17|TRBJ2-3
CATSSGAATGSTDTQYF
>TRBV10-3|13|TRBJ1-5
CAISVAGAQPQHF
>TRBV5-1|17|TRBJ2-5
CASSSNNPTGTQETQYF
>TRBV5-4|13|TRBJ1-1
CASSQQGLAEAFF
>TRBV28|18|TRBJ2-1
CASRIGGAVRESRIEQFF
>TRBV28|16|TRBJ1-5
CASRTTQGRSNQPQHF